These 22 T cell receptor beta chains share one sample of origin, sequenced in a study of cytomegalovirus exposure and HLA in healthy donors. TCRdb's copy holds only in-frame clones and misses some; the assay was immunoSEQ multiplex PCR. The sample includes approximately 160,000 clones, roughly 90% of them seen just once. Specimen: PBMCs. Receptors were obtained from a man aged 18 to 29 in good health and CMV-seropositive.

The V gene is TRBV7-9, the J gene TRBJ2-1; 10 bases match TRBD2. Germline CDR1 is SEHNR and CDR2 is FQNEAQ (reference sequence). After removal of 6 bases from V and 15 bases from J, the junction contained 11 bases not matched to a gene. The CDR3 runs to 13 residues. CDR3 protein: CASRTGLAGAGFF. CDR3 coding DNA: TGTGCCAGCAGGACGGGCCTAGCGGGAGCGGGGTTCTTC.

The J gene is TRBJ1-1, the V gene TRBV5-4; weak D call: TRBD1 (6 bases). Germline V gene lookup returns CDR1 SGHNT and CDR2 YYREEE (reference sequence). With 3 bases removed from V and 4 bases from J, the gap between germline ends came to 13 bases. This CDR3 spans 14 amino acids. CDR3 sequence: CASSWDPGATEAFF. CDR3 coding DNA: TGTGCCAGCAGCTGGGATCCAGGGGCCACTGAAGCTTTCTTT.

This chain connects TRBV9 to TRBJ1-2, with 7 bases matching TRBD1. The CDR3 has 17 residues. The V gene's germline CDR1 is SGDLS and CDR2 YYNGEE. V shed 4 bases and J 4 bases; nucleotides not matched to a gene: 16. This CDR3 reads CASSPWTGPTPSYGYTF. The CDR3 coding sequence is TGTGCCAGCAGCCCCTGGACAGGACCCACACCTAGCTATGGCTACACCTTC.

V and J are TRBV6-5 and TRBJ1-1, with 7 bases matching TRBD1. V lost 2 bases to trimming and J lost 0 bases; unmatched junction nucleotides: 3. CDR3 length equals 15 residues. CDR1 is MNHEY and CDR2 is SVGAGI in the germline V gene. CDR3 coding DNA: TGTGCCAGCAGTTACCGGGGACAGATGAACACTGAAGCTTTCTTT. This translates into CASSYRGQMNTEAFF.

The gene calls are TRBV11-3 and TRBJ2-7; 8 bases are a match to TRBD1. The CDR3 sequence is 16 residues long. J lost 5 bases, V lost 1 base, and 10 bases had no gene match. The germline V gene encodes CDR1 SGHNT and CDR2 YENEEA. The CDR3 here is CASSLVPGQGFNEQYF. CDR3 bases: TGTGCCAGCAGCTTAGTCCCTGGACAGGGCTTCAACGAGCAGTACTTC.

Written as DNA, the CDR3 is TGTGCCATCAGTGAGTCAGTAAGCGGGAGGGGCACAGATACGCAGTATTTT. Its translation: CAISESVSGRGTDTQYF. The rearrangement uses TRBV10-3 and TRBJ2-3, with TRBD2 matching 10 bases. With V trimmed by 0 bases and J by 1 base, 4 bases remained unmatched. CDR1 and CDR2 (germline): ENHRY, SYGVKD. The CDR3 loop spans 17 amino acids.

The rearrangement joins TRBV4-1 to TRBJ1-4, with D maybe TRBD1 (6 bases). Trimming left V 0 bases short and J 6 bases short, with 11 bases between. CDR1 is MGHRA, CDR2 YSYEKL, per germline. There are 15 residues in the CDR3. CDR3 sequence: CASSQDQGGDEKLFF. The DNA for the CDR3 is TGCGCCAGCAGCCAAGATCAAGGGGGTGATGAAAAACTGTTTTTT.

The chain links TRBV19 to TRBJ2-1, with 7 bases that match TRBD2. This CDR3 spans 15 amino acids. The germline CDR1 and CDR2 sequences are LNHDA and SQIVND (reference sequence). V dropped 1 base and J dropped 2; count of bases not matched to a gene: 2. Written as DNA, the CDR3 is TGTGCCAGTAGTATAGGCCTAGCGGCCTACAATGAGCAGTTCTTC. Translation: CASSIGLAAYNEQFF.

In nucleotides, the CDR3 is TGTGCCAGCAGCTTAGGGTCGGGAGAATTCACTGAAGCTTTCTTT. Translated: CASSLGSGEFTEAFF. The rearrangement uses TRBV5-4 and TRBJ1-1; no clear D. The CDR3 loop spans 15 amino acids. The V end lost 2 bases, the J end lost 4 bases, and 15 bases lay between the germline ends. Germline values: CDR1 SGHNT, CDR2 YYREEE (reference sequence).

The chain employs TRBV11-2 and TRBJ2-1; 9 nucleotides align to TRBD2. Germline V gene sequence: CDR1 SGHAT, CDR2 FQNNGV. Trimming cost V 6 bases and J 3 bases; bases outside gene matches: 15. This CDR3 region has 18 residues. The CDR3 DNA reads TGTGCCAGCAGTCAAACTGCGGGAGGGCCCAATAGCTACAATGAGCAGTTCTTC. This gives the protein CASSQTAGGPNSYNEQFF. Full variable domain (remainder filled in from reference TRBV11-2 and TRBJ2-1): EAGVAQSPRYKIIEKRQSVAFWCNPISGHATLYWYQQILGQGPKLLIQFQNNGVVDDSQLPKDRFSAERLKGVDSTLKIQPAKLEDSAVYLCASSQTAGGPNSYNEQFFGPGTRLTVL.

The rearrangement uses TRBV27 and TRBJ2-7, with 8 bases fitting TRBD1. Unmatched junction bases numbered 5, after V lost 5 bases and J lost 2 bases. The CDR3 sequence is 14 residues long. CDR1 MNHEY and CDR2 SMNVEV come from the germline V gene (reference sequence). CDR3 in amino acids: CASSARTGTYEQYF. The CDR3, as DNA: TGTGCCAGCAGTGCTCGGACAGGGACCTACGAGCAGTACTTC.

This clone was observed a single time. CDR3 residues: CASSKRDFYTYEQYF. The CDR3 DNA reads TGCGCCAGCAGCAAGAGGGACTTCTATACCTACGAGCAGTACTTC. The chain links TRBV5-1 to TRBJ2-7; the D gene is possibly TRBD2 (6 bases). The V end was cut by 4 bases, the J end by 2 bases, with 16 bases between. The CDR3 is 15 amino acids. The V gene's germline CDR1 is SGHRS and CDR2 YFSETQ.

This chain links TRBV4-1 with TRBJ2-1; TRBD2 matches 12 bases. Unmatched junction bases numbered 5, after V lost 5 bases and J lost 0 bases. The germline V gene encodes CDR1 MGHRA and CDR2 YSYEKL. The CDR3 covers 17 residues. The CDR3 DNA sequence: TGCGCCAGCAGCTCCCGGACTAGCGGGATCTCCTACAATGAGCAGTTCTTC. The encoded protein is CASSSRTSGISYNEQFF.

The chain combines TRBV7-9 with TRBJ2-2; 10 positions agree with TRBD1. This CDR3 spans 15 amino acids. Germline-derived CDR1 and CDR2 are SEHNR and FQNEAQ (reference sequence). V trimming: 4 bases; J trimming: 4 bases; junction bases outside the gene matches: 3. For the CDR3, the DNA is TGTGCCAGCAGCTCCTGGACAGGGGGCACCGGGGAGCTGTTTTTT. It encodes CASSSWTGGTGELFF.

The J gene is TRBJ2-3, the V gene TRBV11-2, with TRBD2 identical over 11 bases. This CDR3 has 17 residues. Germline-derived CDR1 and CDR2 are SGHAT and FQNNGV. V lost 4 bases, J lost 0 bases, and 6 bases stayed unmatched. This chain's CDR3 is CASSSQTSGKSTDTQYF. CDR3 DNA sequence: TGTGCCAGCAGCTCTCAGACTAGCGGGAAAAGCACAGATACGCAGTATTTT.

The rearrangement uses TRBV7-9 and TRBJ2-1; D gene ambiguous. V was cut by 5 bases and J by 0 bases, with 11 bases left in between. From germline, CDR1 is SEHNR and CDR2 FQNEAQ (reference sequence). The CDR3 is 15 amino acids. The CDR3 coding sequence is TGTGCCAGCAGCCACGACTTGTACTCCTACAATGAGCAGTTCTTC. This gives the protein CASSHDLYSYNEQFF.

With respect to this clone: Other nucleotide sequences in the sample specify the same CDR3. The chain carries TRBV5-6 and TRBJ2-7, with D unresolved. Per germline, CDR1 SGHDT and CDR2 YYEEEE. This CDR3 region has 12 residues. The V and J ends lost 2 bases and 4 bases respectively, with 7 bases between them. The CDR3 sequence: CASSLGAYEQYF. The CDR3 nucleotides are TGTGCCAGCAGCTTAGGAGCTTACGAGCAGTACTTC.

The chain uses TRBV5-4 and TRBJ2-3; D gene uncertain. This CDR3 comprises 13 residues. Deletions cut 0 bases from V and 7 bases from J, with 9 bases between. CDR1 SGHNT and CDR2 YYREEE come from the germline V gene (reference sequence). The CDR3 nucleotides read TGTGCCAGCAGCTTGGACCCAGATTATACGCAGTATTTT. Translation gives CASSLDPDYTQYF.

V gene TRBV5-1 combines with J gene TRBJ1-1; TRBD1 matches 8 bases. The CDR3 loop spans 16 amino acids. Germline V gene data show CDR1 as SGHRS and CDR2 as YFSETQ. V dropped 5 bases and J dropped 0; count of bases not matched to a gene: 9. The CDR3 loop reads CASSSGQGSMNTEAFF. Here the CDR3 DNA reads TGCGCCAGCAGTTCCGGACAGGGAAGCATGAACACTGAAGCTTTCTTT.

The chain links TRBV11-3 to TRBJ2-1; 8 bases line up with TRBD2. The CDR3 runs to 17 residues. V trimming: 0 bases; J trimming: 5 bases; junction bases outside the gene matches: 9. Germline CDR1 reads SGHNT; CDR2 reads YENEEA. The CDR3 region has the DNA TGTGCCAGCAGCTTAGATTTTACTAGCGGTGTGGACAATGAGCAGTTCTTC. Translation gives CASSLDFTSGVDNEQFF.

The genes are TRBV19 and TRBJ2-7; TRBD2 aligns across 9 bases. The V and J ends lost 2 bases and 4 bases, in that order; junction bases with no gene match: 15. The CDR3 contains 18 residues. CDR1 is LNHDA, CDR2 SQIVND, per germline (reference sequence). CDR3 coding DNA: TGTGCCAGTAGTATAACCAGGCGGGAGGGCCCATTCCCGTACGAGCAGTACTTC. Its translation is CASSITRREGPFPYEQYF.

This clone showed up just once. The gene calls are TRBV5-1 and TRBJ2-1; 9 bases map to TRBD1. J gave up 9 bases and V 3 bases, and 16 bases lay outside the gene matches. This CDR3 contains 17 residues. Germline CDR1 SGHRS, CDR2 YFSETQ. The CDR3 region has the DNA TGCGCCAGCAGCTACCAGGGACAGGGCCGAGCCCCAGGTGAGCAGTTCTTC. It codes for CASSYQGQGRAPGEQFF.